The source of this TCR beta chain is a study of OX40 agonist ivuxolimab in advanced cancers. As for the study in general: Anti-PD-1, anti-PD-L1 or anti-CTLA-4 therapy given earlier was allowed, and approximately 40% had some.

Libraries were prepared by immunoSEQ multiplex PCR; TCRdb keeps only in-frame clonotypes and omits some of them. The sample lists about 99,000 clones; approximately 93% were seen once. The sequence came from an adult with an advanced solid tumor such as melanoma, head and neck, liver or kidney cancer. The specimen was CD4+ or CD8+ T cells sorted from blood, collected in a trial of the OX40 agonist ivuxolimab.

The CDR3 sequence: CATGAGGGTSGRIYEQYF. CDR3 sequence (DNA): TGTGCCACGGGGGCTGGGGGGGGGACTAGCGGGAGGATCTACGAGCAGTACTTC. The chain has TRBV10-3 and TRBJ2-7; 15 positions match TRBD2. V dropped 10 bases and J dropped 3; count of bases not matched to a gene: 16. There are 18 residues in the CDR3. Germline V gene data show CDR1 as ENHRY and CDR2 as SYGVKD.